The 27 T cell receptor beta chains below all came from one sample that was sequenced in a study of sequential checkpoint blockade in melanoma. The treatment here: randomized to nivolumab then ipilimumab (arm A) or the reverse (arm B). The data were produced by immunoSEQ multiplex PCR, yet TCRdb's version contains in-frame clones alone and is incomplete. The table records roughly 9,100 clones, under 25% of them present only once. Material: tumor tissue (inferred from file names), obtained from a patient given nivolumab and ipilimumab in sequence. These receptors all stem from a human donor with melanoma.

The chain employs TRBV5-1 and TRBJ1-4; D may be TRBD1 (6 bases). V was shortened by 4 bases and J by 3 bases, with 13 bases between the two germline ends. The germline V gene encodes CDR1 SGHRS and CDR2 YFSETQ. This CDR3 has 15 amino acids. This chain's CDR3 is CASSIQGLPNEKLFF. CDR3 coding DNA: TGCGCCAGCAGCATACAGGGTTTACCTAATGAAAAACTGTTTTTT.

This chain joins TRBV11-3 and TRBJ2-1; no clear D. The CDR3 runs to 14 residues. CDR1 and CDR2 from the germline V gene are SGHNT and YENEEA. Trimming removed 5 bases at V and 6 bases at J, with 14 bases between. This CDR3 is CASSAWQATNEQFF. CDR3 DNA sequence: TGTGCCAGCAGCGCCTGGCAGGCGACCAATGAGCAGTTCTTC.

V gene TRBV19 combines with J gene TRBJ1-6, with TRBD1 identical over 9 bases. The germline V gene encodes CDR1 LNHDA and CDR2 SQIVND (reference sequence). V trimming: 5 bases; J trimming: 9 bases; junction bases outside the gene matches: 8. The CDR3 extends over 15 amino acids. The CDR3 here is CASSGAGTGSSPLHF. The DNA for the CDR3 is TGTGCCAGTAGTGGGGCCGGGACAGGGAGTTCACCCCTCCACTTT.

This clone has a handful of counts. J is TRBJ1-2 and V is TRBV10-2; TRBD1 aligns across 12 bases. The CDR3 consists of 15 residues. CDR1 is WSHSY, CDR2 SAAADI, per germline. The V gene end was trimmed by 4 bases and the J gene end by 4 bases; junction bases not matched to a gene: 4. DNA for the CDR3: TGCGCCAGCAGTGTGGCGGGACAGGGGGCCTATGGCTACACCTTC. This codes for CASSVAGQGAYGYTF.

This chain uses TRBV19 with TRBJ2-2; TRBD1 matches at 7 bases. The CDR3 sequence is 16 residues long. Germline V gene data show CDR1 as LNHDA and CDR2 as SQIVND (reference sequence). The J segment lost 0 bases and the V segment lost 1 base, leaving 2 bases of the junction unmatched. This chain's CDR3 is CASSIGTGTNTGELFF. The CDR3 coding sequence is TGTGCCAGTAGTATAGGGACAGGAACGAACACCGGGGAGCTGTTTTTT.

V is TRBV11-3 and J is TRBJ1-6; 9 nucleotides agree with TRBD1. CDR3 length: 19 amino acids. Germline trimming cut 3 bases from V and 8 bases from J; bases unmatched to any gene: 17. The V gene's germline CDR1 is SGHNT and CDR2 YENEEA. The DNA of the CDR3 is TGTGCCAGCAGCTTGGCCGGGACAGGGAAAGGGGTGTATGATTCACCCCTCCACTTT. This gives the protein CASSLAGTGKGVYDSPLHF.

The chain employs TRBV19 and TRBJ1-6; D gene unclear. Germline assignment: CDR1 LNHDA and CDR2 SQIVND (reference sequence). This CDR3 spans 12 amino acids. The ends were cut back, 5 bases at V and 7 bases at J, with 6 bases in the middle. The CDR3 region has the DNA TGTGCCAGTAGTTTCGGGAATTCACCCCTCCACTTT. It is translated as CASSFGNSPLHF.

The chain recombines TRBV29-1 with TRBJ2-1; D is uncertain. The germline V and J ends were trimmed by 3 bases and 2 bases, with 14 bases remaining between them. The CDR3 length is 15 residues. Germline values: CDR1 SQVTM, CDR2 ANQGSEA. The CDR3 nucleotides read TGCAGCGTTGATGAACCCTTTAGAACCTACAATGAGCAGTTCTTC. This encodes CSVDEPFRTYNEQFF.

This clone was found many times. V usage is TRBV7-8 and J usage is TRBJ2-3, with D possibly matching TRBD1 (5 bases). CDR3 length equals 13 residues. Germline V gives CDR1 SGHVS, CDR2 FQNEAQ. Trimming stripped 2 bases from V and 3 bases from J, with 6 bases between. This chain's CDR3 is CASSLRQTDTQYF. The CDR3 bases are TGTGCCAGCAGCTTAAGACAGACAGATACGCAGTATTTT.

The chain is built from TRBV28 and TRBJ1-2, with 12 positions matching TRBD1. Trimming at V came to 6 bases and at J to 5 bases, leaving 7 bases not matched to a gene. Germline V gene sequence: CDR1 MDHEN, CDR2 SYDVKM. The CDR3 is made up of 15 amino acids. The CDR3 loop is CASSRPGQGAYGYTF. The CDR3 DNA reads TGTGCCAGCAGCCGCCCGGGACAGGGGGCTTATGGCTACACCTTC.

This clone turned up a few times. The chain links TRBV28 to TRBJ2-5; TRBD2 aligns across 13 bases. The germline gives CDR1 MDHEN, CDR2 SYDVKM. CDR3 size: 18 residues. J was trimmed by 0 bases and V by 5 bases; bases with no gene match: 9. The CDR3 DNA is TGTGCCAGCAGTACCCGACTAGCGGGGGGCCAAGACCAAGAGACCCAGTACTTC. This encodes CASSTRLAGGQDQETQYF.

This chain joins TRBV9 and TRBJ1-1; D unresolved. Deletions cut 4 bases from V and 5 bases from J, with 12 bases between. Per germline, CDR1 SGDLS and CDR2 YYNGEE. The CDR3 spans 13 residues. CDR3 DNA: TGTGCCAGCAGCATCTCACCCGGGACTGAAGCTTTCTTT. Encoded protein: CASSISPGTEAFF.

The CDR3 region is CASSIALPFVQEDPEAFF. The DNA for the CDR3 is TGCGCCAGCAGCATAGCCCTGCCCTTTGTACAGGAAGATCCTGAAGCTTTCTTT. The rearrangement uses TRBV5-1 and TRBJ1-1; TRBD1 is a possible D gene (5 bases). V was trimmed by 4 bases and J by 6 bases, leaving 28 bases between them. This CDR3 is 18 amino acids long. CDR1 is SGHRS, CDR2 YFSETQ, per germline.

Many counts were recorded for this clone. The chain has TRBV11-3 and TRBJ1-2, with D hard to call. With 3 bases removed from V and 3 bases from J, the gap between germline ends came to 14 bases. The CDR3 has 15 amino acids. Germline V gene lookup returns CDR1 SGHNT and CDR2 YENEEA. CDR3 sequence: CASSLGSQAYYGYTF. The CDR3 DNA reads as TGTGCCAGCAGCTTGGGTTCGCAGGCCTACTATGGCTACACCTTC.

V gene TRBV19 combines with J gene TRBJ2-1; tentatively, D is TRBD1 (7 bases). The V gene lost 4 bases and the J gene lost 6 bases, with 16 bases spanning the gap. Germline V CDR1 and CDR2: LNHDA, SQIVND (reference sequence). The CDR3 sequence is 15 residues long. CDR3 in amino acids: CASSTGTVGGNEQFF. The CDR3 DNA reads as TGTGCCAGTAGTACGGGGACAGTCGGGGGCAATGAGCAGTTCTTC.

The rearrangement links TRBV18 to TRBJ2-5, with TRBD2 matching 9 bases. CDR1 is KGHSH and CDR2 is LQKENI in the germline V gene. The CDR3 totals 16 residues. V was pared by 3 bases and J by 0 bases, with 5 bases of the junction left unmatched. The CDR3 is CASSPRLAAYQETQYF. In DNA, the CDR3 is TGTGCCAGCTCACCTAGACTAGCGGCCTACCAAGAGACCCAGTACTTC. The entire variable domain, with the rest obtained from reference TRBV18 and TRBJ2-5, is as follows: NAGVMQNPRHLVRRRGQEARLRCSPMKGHSHVYWYRQLPEEGLKFMVYLQKENIIDESGMPKERFSAEFPKEGPSILRIQQVVRGDSAAYFCASSPRLAAYQETQYFGPGTRLLVL.

This clone was detected many times. This chain joins TRBV11-3 and TRBJ1-5; D remains ambiguous. This CDR3 has 15 residues. Germline-derived CDR1 and CDR2 are SGHNT and YENEEA. The V end lost 3 bases, the J end lost 1 base, and 10 bases lay between the germline ends. The CDR3 bases are TGTGCCAGCAGCTTGGAGGGATGGAGCAATCAGCCCCAGCATTTT. This encodes CASSLEGWSNQPQHF. The full variable domain, rest sourced from reference TRBV11-3 and TRBJ1-5, is EAGVVQSPRYKIIEKKQPVAFWCNPISGHNTLYWYLQNLGQGPELLIRYENEEAVDDSQLPKDRFSAERLKGVDSTLKIQPAELGDSAVYLCASSLEGWSNQPQHFGDGTRLSIL.

At least ten counts were recorded for this clone. CDR3 bases: TGCGCCAGCAGCCAACTAGTCGGCGGGGGGGGAGCAGATACGCAGTATTTT. This gives the protein CASSQLVGGGGADTQYF. V gene TRBV23-1 combines with J gene TRBJ2-3, with 9 bases fitting TRBD2. TRBV23-1 is known as an ORF, though its function is uncertain. J gave up 4 bases and V 6 bases, and 14 bases lay outside the gene matches. CDR3 length equals 17 residues.

This clone was detected ten times or more. V gene TRBV11-3 combines with J gene TRBJ2-7, with D perhaps matching TRBD1 (5 bases). CDR1 and CDR2 from the germline V gene are SGHNT and YENEEA. Trimming pared 1 base from V and 0 bases from J, leaving 10 bases between. The CDR3 length is 15 residues. CDR3 residues: CASSLGSGNSYEQYF. CDR3 nucleotides: TGTGCCAGCAGCTTAGGATCAGGGAACTCCTACGAGCAGTACTTC.

By its share, this clone is medium-sized. The chain is built from TRBV11-3 and TRBJ2-2; 12 nucleotides agree with TRBD2. V was pared by 3 bases and J by 5 bases, with 4 bases of the junction left unmatched. The CDR3 totals 16 residues. The germline V gene encodes CDR1 SGHNT and CDR2 YENEEA. The CDR3 spells CASSFGLAGLTGELFF. The CDR3 region has the DNA TGTGCCAGCAGCTTTGGACTAGCGGGGTTAACCGGGGAGCTGTTTTTT.

This clone appeared many times. The CDR3 DNA is TGTGCCAGCAGCCCCGACAGGAGCTCCTACGAGCAGTACGTC. Translated, it gives CASSPDRSSYEQYV. V and J are TRBV11-3 and TRBJ2-7; tentatively, D is TRBD1 (6 bases). This CDR3 region has 14 residues. The V end lost 5 bases, the J end lost 0 bases, and 11 bases lay between the germline ends. Per germline, CDR1 SGHNT and CDR2 YENEEA.

This clone was seen only a few times. This chain joins TRBV11-3 and TRBJ2-3; D might be TRBD2 (5 bases). This CDR3 spans 14 amino acids. Germline CDR1 SGHNT, CDR2 YENEEA. V lost 5 bases and J 4 bases, leaving 13 bases between the germline ends. The CDR3 bases are TGTGCCAGCAGCCCGACACACGGGGCAGATACGCAGTATTTT. Translation: CASSPTHGADTQYF.

This chain uses TRBV28 with TRBJ2-1; D gene uncertain. The V gene's germline CDR1 is MDHEN and CDR2 SYDVKM. The CDR3 loop spans 13 amino acids. V shed 9 bases and J shed 0 bases, with 9 bases lying between them. CDR3 loop: CASERASYNEQFF. Written as DNA, the CDR3 is TGTGCCAGTGAAAGGGCCTCCTACAATGAGCAGTTCTTC.

The DNA for the CDR3 is TGTGCCAGCTCACCACCTGCAGGTGGCGATGAGCAGTTCTTC. This sequence encodes CASSPPAGGDEQFF. The chain recombines TRBV18 with TRBJ2-1; D call uncertain. The CDR3 loop spans 14 amino acids. CDR1 and CDR2 from the germline V gene are KGHSH and LQKENI. Trimming pared 0 bases from V and 8 bases from J, leaving 11 bases between.

The chain couples TRBV5-1 to TRBJ2-1, with 7 bases identical to TRBD1. This CDR3 is 15 amino acids long. The germline CDR1 and CDR2 sequences are SGHRS and YFSETQ. With V trimmed by 0 bases and J by 7 bases, 7 bases remained unmatched. The CDR3 loop is CASSLVRGGKNEQFF. As DNA, the CDR3 is TGCGCCAGCAGCTTGGTACGAGGGGGCAAGAATGAGCAGTTCTTC.

This clone was seen only a few times. The J gene is TRBJ1-2, the V gene TRBV25-1; D remains ambiguous. The CDR3 sequence is 15 residues long. Trimming took off 1 base at V and 6 bases at J, with 15 bases between the two ends. Germline V lookup: CDR1 MGHDK, CDR2 SYGVNS. The CDR3, as DNA: TGTGCCAGCAGTGAATCTTTGGTGGTAGTCGATGGCTACACCTTC. Its translation is CASSESLVVVDGYTF.

V usage is TRBV9 and J usage is TRBJ1-6; D is unresolved. Trimming took 2 bases from V and 6 from J, leaving 12 bases between them. This CDR3 region has 15 residues. Germline loops: CDR1 SGDLS, CDR2 YYNGEE. CDR3 loop: CASSVTGNSNSPLHF. The CDR3 bases are TGTGCCAGCAGCGTGACGGGAAATTCTAATTCACCCCTCCACTTT.